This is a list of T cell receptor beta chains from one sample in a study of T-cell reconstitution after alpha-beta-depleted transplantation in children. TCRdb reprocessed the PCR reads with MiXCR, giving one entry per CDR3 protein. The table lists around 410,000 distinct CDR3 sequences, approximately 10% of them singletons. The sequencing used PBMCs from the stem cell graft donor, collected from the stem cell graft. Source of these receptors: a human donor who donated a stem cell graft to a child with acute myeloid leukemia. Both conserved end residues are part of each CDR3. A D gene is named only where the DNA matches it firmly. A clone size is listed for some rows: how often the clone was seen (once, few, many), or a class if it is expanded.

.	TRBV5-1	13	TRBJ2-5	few	CASSLSVQETQYF	TGCGCCAGCAGCTTGTCCGTCCAAGAGACCCAGTACTTC
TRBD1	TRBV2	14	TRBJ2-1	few	CASKMGQRNNEQFF	TGTGCCAGCAAAATGGGACAGAGGAACAATGAGCAGTTCTTC
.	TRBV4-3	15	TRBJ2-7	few	CASSLDSGITSEQYF	TGCGCCAGCAGCCTGGACAGTGGAATTACTAGCGAGCAGTACTTC
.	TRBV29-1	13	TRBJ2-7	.	CSVVVGSGSEQYF	TGCAGCGTTGTAGTGGGGTCCGGGAGCGAGCAGTACTTC
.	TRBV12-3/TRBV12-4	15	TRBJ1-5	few	CASSPDSRGNQPQHF	TGTGCCAGCAGCCCAGATTCCCGGGGCAATCAGCCCCAGCATTTT
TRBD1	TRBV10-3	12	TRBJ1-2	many	CAISRDSYGYTF	TGTGCCATCAGTAGGGACAGCTATGGCTACACCTTC
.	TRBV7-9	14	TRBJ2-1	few	CASSRGQKHNEQFF	TGTGCCAGCAGTCGGGGGCAAAAGCACAATGAGCAGTTCTTC
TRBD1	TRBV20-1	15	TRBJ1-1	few	CSAEPGQSLNTEAFF	TGCAGTGCAGAACCGGGACAGAGTTTGAACACTGAAGCTTTCTTT
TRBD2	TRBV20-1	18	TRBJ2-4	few	CSARDQLAGTLAKNIQYF	TGCAGTGCTAGAGATCAACTAGCGGGGACCCTAGCCAAAAACATTCAGTACTTC
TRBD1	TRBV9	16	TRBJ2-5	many	CASSISGQGVRETQYF	TGTGCCAGCAGCATATCGGGACAGGGTGTCAGGGAGACCCAGTACTTC
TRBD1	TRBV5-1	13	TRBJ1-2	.	CASSEGQGDGYTF	TGCGCCAGCAGCGAGGGACAGGGGGACGGCTACACCTTC